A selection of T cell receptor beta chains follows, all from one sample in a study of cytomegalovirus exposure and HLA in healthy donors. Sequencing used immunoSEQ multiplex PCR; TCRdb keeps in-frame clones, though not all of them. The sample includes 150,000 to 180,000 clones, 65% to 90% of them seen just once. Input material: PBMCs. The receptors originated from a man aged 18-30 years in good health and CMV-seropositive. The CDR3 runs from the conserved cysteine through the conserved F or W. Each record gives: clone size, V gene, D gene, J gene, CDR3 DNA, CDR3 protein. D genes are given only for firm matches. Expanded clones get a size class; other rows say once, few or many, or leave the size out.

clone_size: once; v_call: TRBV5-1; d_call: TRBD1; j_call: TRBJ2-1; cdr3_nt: TGCGCCAGCAGCTACGCCCGGGACAGGGTAGGCAATGAGCAGCTCTTC; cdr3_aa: CASSYARDRVGNEQLF
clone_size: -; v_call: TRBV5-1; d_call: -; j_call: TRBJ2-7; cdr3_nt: TGCGCCAGCAGCCTCGGGACTCCGGAATACGAGCAGTACTTC; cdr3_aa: CASSLGTPEYEQYF
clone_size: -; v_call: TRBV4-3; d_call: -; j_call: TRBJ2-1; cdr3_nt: TGCGCCAGCAGCCAAGATCGCGGTGAGATCTCCTACAATGAGCAGTTCTTC; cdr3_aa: CASSQDRGEISYNEQFF
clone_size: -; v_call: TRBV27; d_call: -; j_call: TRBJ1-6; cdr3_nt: TGTGCCAGCAGTTTACAGGGGTATAATTCACCCCTCCACTTT; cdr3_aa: CASSLQGYNSPLHF
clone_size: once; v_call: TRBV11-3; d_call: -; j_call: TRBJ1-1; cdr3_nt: TGTGCCAGCAGGGCCCCGGGGACTGAAGCTTTCTTT; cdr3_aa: CASRAPGTEAFF
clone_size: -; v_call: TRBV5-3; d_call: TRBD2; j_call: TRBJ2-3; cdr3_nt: TGTGCCAGAAGCTTTAGCGGGAGAGGCACAGATACGCAGTATTTT; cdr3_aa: CARSFSGRGTDTQYF
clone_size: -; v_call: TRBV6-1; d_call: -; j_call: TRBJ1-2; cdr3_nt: TGTGCCAGCAGACAGGTAGTCTATGGCTACACCTTC; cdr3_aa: CASRQVVYGYTF
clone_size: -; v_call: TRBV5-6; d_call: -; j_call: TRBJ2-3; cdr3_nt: TGTGCCAGCAGCCTAATGGGGGCCGGTCGCACAGATACGCAGTATTTT; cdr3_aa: CASSLMGAGRTDTQYF
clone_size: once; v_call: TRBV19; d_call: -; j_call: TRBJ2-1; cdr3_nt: TGTGCCAGTAGTTTTCTAGCGAATGAGCAGTTCTTC; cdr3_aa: CASSFLANEQFF
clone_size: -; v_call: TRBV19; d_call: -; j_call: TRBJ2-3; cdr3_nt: TGTGCCAGTAGTATGGCAGGCAGCACAGATACGCAGTATTTT; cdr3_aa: CASSMAGSTDTQYF
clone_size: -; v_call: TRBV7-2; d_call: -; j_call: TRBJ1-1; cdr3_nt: TGTGCCAGCAGCTTAGTCTGGGGGGGCACTGAAGCTTTCTTT; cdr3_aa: CASSLVWGGTEAFF
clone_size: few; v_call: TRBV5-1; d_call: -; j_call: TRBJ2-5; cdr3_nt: TGCGCCAGCAGCTCTCTCCCTCCCCAAGAGACCCAGTACTTC; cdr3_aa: CASSSLPPQETQYF
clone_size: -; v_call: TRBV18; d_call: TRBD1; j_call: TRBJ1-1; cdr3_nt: TGTGCCAGCTCACTCGACAGGGGGTCGAACACTGAAGCTTTCTTT; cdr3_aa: CASSLDRGSNTEAFF
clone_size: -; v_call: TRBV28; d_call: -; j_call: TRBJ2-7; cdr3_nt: TGTGCCAGCCATCCTCCTGGCAGACACTACGAGCAGTACTTC; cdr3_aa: CASHPPGRHYEQYF
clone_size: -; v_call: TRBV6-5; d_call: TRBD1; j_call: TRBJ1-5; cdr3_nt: TGTGCCAGCAGTCGAGCCGGACAGGACAAAAAGCCCCAGCATTTT; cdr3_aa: CASSRAGQDKKPQHF
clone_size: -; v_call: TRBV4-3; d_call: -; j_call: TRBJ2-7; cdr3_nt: TGCGCCAGCAGCCCCTCACCTGACTCACCCACACGCTACGAGCAGTACTTC; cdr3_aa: CASSPSPDSPTRYEQYF
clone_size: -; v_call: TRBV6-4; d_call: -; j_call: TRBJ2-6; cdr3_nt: TGTGCCAGCAGTGAGGAGGGCTCTGGGGCCAACGTCCTGACTTTC; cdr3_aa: CASSEEGSGANVLTF
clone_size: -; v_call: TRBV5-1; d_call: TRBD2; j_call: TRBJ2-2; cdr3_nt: TGCGCCAGCAGCCGACTAGCGGGGGAATACTCGAACACCGGGGAGCTGTTTTTT; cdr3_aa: CASSRLAGEYSNTGELFF
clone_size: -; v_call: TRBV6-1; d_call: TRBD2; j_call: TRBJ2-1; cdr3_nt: TGTGCCGAGAGCGGGGGGTACAATGAGCAGTTCTTC; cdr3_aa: CAESGGYNEQFF
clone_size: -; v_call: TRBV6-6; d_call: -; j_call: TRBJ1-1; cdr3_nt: TGTGCCAGCACCCCATCCGGTGGGGGGGAGACTGAAGCTTTCTTT; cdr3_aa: CASTPSGGGETEAFF
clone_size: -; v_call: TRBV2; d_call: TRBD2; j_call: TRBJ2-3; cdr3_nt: TGTGCCAGCAGTGGGCGACTAGCGGGAGTTGAGGATACGCAGTATTTT; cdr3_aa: CASSGRLAGVEDTQYF
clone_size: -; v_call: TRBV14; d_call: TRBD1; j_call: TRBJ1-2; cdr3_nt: TGTGCCAGCAGCCCCCAGGACAGGGTTGGCTACACCTTC; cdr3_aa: CASSPQDRVGYTF
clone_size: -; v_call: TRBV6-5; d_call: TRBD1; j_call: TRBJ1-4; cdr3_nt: TGTGCCAGCAGTTACTCGTTTGGGACAGGGGATGAAAAACTGTTTTTT; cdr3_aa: CASSYSFGTGDEKLFF
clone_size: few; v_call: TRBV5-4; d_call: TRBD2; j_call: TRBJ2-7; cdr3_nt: TGTGCCAGCAGCACAAAGGGAGGGGACTACGAGCAGTACTTC; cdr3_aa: CASSTKGGDYEQYF
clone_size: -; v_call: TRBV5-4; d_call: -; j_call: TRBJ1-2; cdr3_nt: TGTGCCAGCAGCCTAGGTTCAGTGGGCTACACCTTC; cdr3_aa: CASSLGSVGYTF
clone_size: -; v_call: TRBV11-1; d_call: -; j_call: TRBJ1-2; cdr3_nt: TGTGCCAGCAGTTTTAGCTCTTCTTACAACTATGGCTACACCTTC; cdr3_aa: CASSFSSSYNYGYTF
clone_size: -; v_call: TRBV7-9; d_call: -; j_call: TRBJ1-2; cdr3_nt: TGTGCCACCCTAGTGGCGGGCTATGGCTACACCTTC; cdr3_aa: CATLVAGYGYTF
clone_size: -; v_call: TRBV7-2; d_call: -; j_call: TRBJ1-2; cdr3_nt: TGTGCCAGCAGCTTAGCGCGGGTCAGTCAAAGCTATGGCTACACCTTC; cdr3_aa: CASSLARVSQSYGYTF
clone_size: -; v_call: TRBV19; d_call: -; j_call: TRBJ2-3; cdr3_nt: TGTGCCAGTAGTATAGTCCGGGGAAGGCCGGGAGATACGCAGTATTTT; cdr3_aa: CASSIVRGRPGDTQYF
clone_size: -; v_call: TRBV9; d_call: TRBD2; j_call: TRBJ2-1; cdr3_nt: TGTGCCAGCAGCGGATCCCTGGAGGGGGGACTAGCGATAAGCTCCTACAATGAGCAGTTCTTC; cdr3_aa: CASSGSLEGGLAISSYNEQFF
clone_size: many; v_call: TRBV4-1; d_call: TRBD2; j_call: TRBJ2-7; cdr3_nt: TGCGCCAGCAGCCCACATACTAGCGGAGCCTACGAGCAGTACTTC; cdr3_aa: CASSPHTSGAYEQYF
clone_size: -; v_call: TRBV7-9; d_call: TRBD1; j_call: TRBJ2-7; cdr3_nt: TGTGCCAGCAGCACCGGGACAGGGGGCTCCTACGAGCAGTACTTC; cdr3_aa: CASSTGTGGSYEQYF
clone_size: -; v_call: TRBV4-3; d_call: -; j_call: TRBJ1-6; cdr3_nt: TGCGCCAGCAGCCAAGGGACCGGGACCTATAATTCACCCCTCCACTTT; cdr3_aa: CASSQGTGTYNSPLHF
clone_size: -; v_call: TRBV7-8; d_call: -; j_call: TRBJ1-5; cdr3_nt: TGTGCCAGCAGCCGTACAGTAGGACAGCGCATTCAGCCCCAGCATTTT; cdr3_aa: CASSRTVGQRIQPQHF
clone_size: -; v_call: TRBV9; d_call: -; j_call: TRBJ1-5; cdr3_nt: TGTGCCAGCAGCGTACCTGCCCCGGAGAGCAATCAGCCCCAGCATTTT; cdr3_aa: CASSVPAPESNQPQHF
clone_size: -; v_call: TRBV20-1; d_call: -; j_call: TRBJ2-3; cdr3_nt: TGCAGTGCGGGCGACCCCGATACGCAGTATTTT; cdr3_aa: CSAGDPDTQYF
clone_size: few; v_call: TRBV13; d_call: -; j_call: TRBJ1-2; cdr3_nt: TGTGCCAGCAGCCCAGGGAATGGCTACACCTTC; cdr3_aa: CASSPGNGYTF
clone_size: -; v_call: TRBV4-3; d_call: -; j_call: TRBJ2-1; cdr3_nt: TGCGCCAGCAGCCAAGGGACTAGGGGGAATGAGCAGTTCTTC; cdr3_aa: CASSQGTRGNEQFF
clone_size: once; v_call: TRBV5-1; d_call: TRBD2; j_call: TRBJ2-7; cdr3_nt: TGCGCCAGCAGCTCCCAACCCGGGACTAGCGGGGGGTCCGAGCAGTACTTC; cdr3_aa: CASSSQPGTSGGSEQYF
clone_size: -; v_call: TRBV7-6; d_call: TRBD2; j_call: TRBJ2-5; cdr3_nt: TGTGCCAGCAGCTTAGGGGGCGGGAGCGAGACCCAGTACTTC; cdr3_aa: CASSLGGGSETQYF
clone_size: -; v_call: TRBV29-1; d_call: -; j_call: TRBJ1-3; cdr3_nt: TGCAGCGTTGAAGAGGGCGTGTCGGGAAACACCATATATTTT; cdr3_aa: CSVEEGVSGNTIYF
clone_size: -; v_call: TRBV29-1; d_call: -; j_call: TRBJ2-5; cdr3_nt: TGCAGCGTTGAAGTCAACCCCCGCCTAAACCGGAGGGAGACCCAGTACTTC; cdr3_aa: CSVEVNPRLNRRETQYF
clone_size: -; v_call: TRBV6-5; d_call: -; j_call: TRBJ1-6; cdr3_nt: TGTGCCAGCAGTTACGCGTCTGCAGGAAATAATTCACCCCTCCACTTT; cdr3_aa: CASSYASAGNNSPLHF
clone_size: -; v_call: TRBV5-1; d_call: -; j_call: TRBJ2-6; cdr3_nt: TGCGCCAGCAGCCCCGACTTGGCTGGGGCCAACGTCCTGACTTTC; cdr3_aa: CASSPDLAGANVLTF
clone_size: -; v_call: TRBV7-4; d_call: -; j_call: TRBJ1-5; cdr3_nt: TGTGCCAGCAGCCCGAGAGTTAGCAATCAGCCCCAGCATTTT; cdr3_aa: CASSPRVSNQPQHF
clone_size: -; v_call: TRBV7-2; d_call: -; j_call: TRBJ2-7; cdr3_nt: TGTGCCAGCAGCTTAGCGGGGCAGGGCTACTACGAGCAGTACTTC; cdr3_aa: CASSLAGQGYYEQYF
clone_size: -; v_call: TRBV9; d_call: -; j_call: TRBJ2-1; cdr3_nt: TGTGCCAGCAGCGTAACAGACTACAATGAGCAGTTCTTC; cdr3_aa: CASSVTDYNEQFF
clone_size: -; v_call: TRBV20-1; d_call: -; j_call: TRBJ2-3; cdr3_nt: TGCAGTGCTAGATGGCCAGATACGCAGTATTTT; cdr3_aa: CSARWPDTQYF